The clone carrying this T cell receptor beta chain was observed a handful of times. This entry is derived from a study of blood T cell repertoires in COVID-19. About the study: The cDNA or gDNA used as material had been derived from T cells, B-cell-depleted T cells, or PBMCs.

Per the study methods: Reference gene primers were amplified, and this amplification served to estimate nucleated cell counts. The protocol was immunoSEQ multiplex PCR, while the TCRdb copy is restricted to in-frame clones and leaves out a portion. The DNA gave D and trimming, while V, J and clone size come from that table. The repertoire holds 30,000 to 40,000 clones, with about 89% as singletons. This sequence was found in a human donor in a cohort sampled during active COVID-19. The sequencing input was peripheral blood.

CDR3 coding DNA: TGTGCCAGCAGCTTACAATCGACGCGGGGAGATACGCAGTATTTT. Translated, it gives CASSLQSTRGDTQYF. The chain couples TRBV7-9 to TRBJ2-3; possible D gene TRBD2, 6 bases. CDR3 length: 15 residues. V gave up 2 bases and J gave up 5 bases, with 14 bases separating them. Germline CDR1 and CDR2: SEHNR and FQNEAQ (reference sequence).